This TCR beta chain was identified in a study of blood T cell repertoires in COVID-19 (TCRdb year 2020). With respect to the entire study: Samples from collaborators originated in the United States, Italy and Spain and spanned both the acute and convalescent phases of COVID-19. A freely available public database, intended as a resource for researchers studying the immune response to SARS-CoV-2, is where the repertoires were released. Sample metadata almost always included a de-identified subject ID, COVID-19 status, age in years and sex. The prospective study material was composed of cDNA or gDNA derived from T cells, B-cell-depleted T cells, or PBMCs. Samples came from the ongoing ImmuneRACE study (first 160 participants) plus 1,254 subjects from 6 global collaborators. Where available, HLA class I and class II types were obtained from metadata supplied by the sample provider rather than from assay-based typing. Deeply sampled blood TCRbeta repertoires from subjects exposed to, actively infected with, or recovered from COVID-19 were included in the dataset. Study-wide findings and limitations: The amount of clinical and demographic metadata varied by source and participant and was provided uncurated.

TCRbeta CDR3 regions were amplified from genomic DNA using the immunoSEQ Assay, a bias-controlled multiplex PCR. The original pipeline was this. Within the assay, amplification of reference gene primers was used to estimate how many nucleated cells each sample contained. To quantify the absolute abundance of each unique TCRbeta CDR3 rearrangement, sequence reads were collapsed and filtered. For each sample, productive Simpson clonality was calculated as the square root of Simpson's diversity index across productive rearrangements. As stored in TCRdb, this immuneACCESS dataset retains in-frame rearrangements with V and J assigned. A fraction of the clones does not appear; measured against another copy, unresolved V genes explain less than half of the discrepancy, and the remainder lacks a known reason. V and J calls and clone size are given by that table; D and trimming were obtained from the DNA. Here the sample has fewer than 250,000 clones; 80% to 95% occur a single time. The ten largest make up 0.8% to 1% of the sample.

One collaborating source in Seattle enrolled patients during active infection and followed them longitudinally through the course of disease. Collaborating institutions collected whole blood in K2EDTA tubes following their own protocols. Collaborator samples were shipped for TCRbeta analysis as frozen whole blood, isolated PBMCs, or DNA extracted from either sample type. V is cut back by 2 bases and J by 9 bases, with 12 bases in the junction unmatched. Taken from the germline V gene, the CDR1 and CDR2 loops are SGHAT and FQNNGV. The CDR3 starts with the cysteine, ends with the phenylalanine, and has 16 residues. Solely the CDR3 DNA is kept, with 48 bases framed from the first base. A remark on this clone: Its target antigen remains unknown. Base qualities were left out, and no much larger clone turns up one base away.

This TCR was sampled from a man between 60 and 70 years old with COVID-19, enrolled during active disease. The chain is made from TRBV11-2 and TRBJ2-1; the junction holds 8 bases that match TRBD1. Sequencing input: peripheral blood. The CDR3 region has the sequence CASSLIGGQGEGEQFF. The DNA sequence is as follows: TGTGCCAGCAGCTTAATTGGAGGACAGGGTGAGGGTGAGCAGTTCTTC.